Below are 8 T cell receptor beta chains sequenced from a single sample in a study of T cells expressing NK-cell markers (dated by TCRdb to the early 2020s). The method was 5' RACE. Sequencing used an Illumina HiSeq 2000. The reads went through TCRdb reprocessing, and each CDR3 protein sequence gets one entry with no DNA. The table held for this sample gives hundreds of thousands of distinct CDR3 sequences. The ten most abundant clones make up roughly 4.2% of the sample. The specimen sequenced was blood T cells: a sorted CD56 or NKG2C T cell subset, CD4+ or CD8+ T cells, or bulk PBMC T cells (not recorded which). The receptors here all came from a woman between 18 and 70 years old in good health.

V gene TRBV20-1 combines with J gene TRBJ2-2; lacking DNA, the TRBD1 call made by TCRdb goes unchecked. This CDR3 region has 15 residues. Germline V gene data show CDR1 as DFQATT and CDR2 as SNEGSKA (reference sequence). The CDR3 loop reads CSARGRGPLSGELFF.

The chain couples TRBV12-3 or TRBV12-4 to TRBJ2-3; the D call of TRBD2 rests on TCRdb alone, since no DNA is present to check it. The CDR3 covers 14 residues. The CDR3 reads CASSLIAGVDTQYF.

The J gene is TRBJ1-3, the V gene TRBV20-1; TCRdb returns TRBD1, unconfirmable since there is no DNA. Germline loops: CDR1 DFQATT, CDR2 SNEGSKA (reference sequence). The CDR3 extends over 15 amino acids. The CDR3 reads CSAIPTGVSGNTIYF.

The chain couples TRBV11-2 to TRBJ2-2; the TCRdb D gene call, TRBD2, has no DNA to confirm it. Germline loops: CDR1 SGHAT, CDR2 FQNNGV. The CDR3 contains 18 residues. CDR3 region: CASSTRTSGRADTGELFF.

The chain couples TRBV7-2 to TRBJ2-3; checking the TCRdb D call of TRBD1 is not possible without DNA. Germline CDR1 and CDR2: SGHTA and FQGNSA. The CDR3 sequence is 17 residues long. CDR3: CASSAYSSAGFTDTQYF.

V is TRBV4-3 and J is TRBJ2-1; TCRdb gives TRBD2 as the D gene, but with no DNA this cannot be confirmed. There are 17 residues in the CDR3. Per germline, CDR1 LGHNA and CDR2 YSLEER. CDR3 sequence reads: CASSQDRTGGLYNEQFF.

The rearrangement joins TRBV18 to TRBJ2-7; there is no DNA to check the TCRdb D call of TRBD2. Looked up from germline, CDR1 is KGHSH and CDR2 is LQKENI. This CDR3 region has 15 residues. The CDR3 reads CASSPTRGKVYEQYF.

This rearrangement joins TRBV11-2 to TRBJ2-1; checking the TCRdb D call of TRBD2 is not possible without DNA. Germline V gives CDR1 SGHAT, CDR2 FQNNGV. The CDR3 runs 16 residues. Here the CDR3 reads CASSLRPLAVYNEQFF.